This T cell receptor (beta chain) was documented in a study of CD8 T cells in Susac syndrome. Random hexamers primed reverse transcription of about 0.5 to 1 ug RNA. TCRdb reprocessed the immunoSEQ multiplex PCR reads with MiXCR, giving one entry per CDR3 protein. The sample holds about 210,000 distinct CDR3 sequences, 95% seen once. Germline V CDR1 and CDR2: SQVTM, ANQGSEA. The CDR3 extends over 13 amino acids. The V end was cut by 5 bases, the J end by 7 bases, with 17 bases between. Sequenced sample: CD4+ T cells from PBMCs. This receptor was obtained from a human donor with multiple sclerosis. The chain links TRBV29-1 to TRBJ1-2; D not certain. The CDR3 spells CSVSPLEGSGYTF. The CDR3 region has the DNA TGCAGCGTTTCTCCCCTCGAAGGTAGTGGCTACACCTTC.